The rows below give T cell receptor beta chains drawn from one sample of a study of OX40 agonist ivuxolimab in advanced cancers. Generated by immunoSEQ multiplex PCR, the TCRdb table keeps only in-frame clones and is missing some. The table lists around 21,000 clones, approximately 83% of them singletons, with under 35% in the top ten. This specimen was CD4+ or CD8+ T cells sorted from blood, taken in a trial of the OX40 agonist ivuxolimab. Receptors originate from an adult with an advanced solid tumor such as melanoma, head and neck, liver or kidney cancer. The CDR3 runs from the conserved cysteine through the conserved F or W. Each record gives: clone size, D gene, V gene, J gene, CDR3 protein, CDR3 DNA. A D gene is named only where the DNA matches it firmly. Size is omitted from some rows. Given values are once, few, many or a class for expanded clones.

>-|-|TRBV9|TRBJ1-2
CASSPRAAGNYGYTF
TGTGCCAGCAGCCCTCGGGCCGCAGGGAACTATGGCTACACCTTC
>-|-|TRBV7-9|TRBJ2-2
CASSLAAGFNTGELFF
TGTGCCAGCAGCTTAGCGGCAGGGTTTAACACCGGGGAGCTGTTTTTT
>-|-|TRBV19|TRBJ2-1
CASSIEGYNEQFF
TGTGCCAGTAGTATAGAAGGGTACAATGAGCAGTTCTTC
>-|TRBD2|TRBV4-2|TRBJ2-7
CASSHATGTSAYEQYF
TGTGCCAGCAGCCACGCTACCGGGACTAGCGCTTACGAGCAGTACTTC
>-|-|TRBV28|TRBJ2-3
CASSLWVDTQYF
TGTGCCAGCAGTTTATGGGTAGATACGCAGTATTTT
>medium-sized|TRBD1|TRBV29-1|TRBJ2-1
CSVEDLGGQSSYNEQFF
TGCAGCGTTGAAGACCTAGGGGGCCAGAGCTCCTACAATGAGCAGTTCTTC
>-|-|TRBV12-5|TRBJ1-2
CASGLGRDGYTF
TGTGCTAGTGGTTTGGGACGGGATGGCTACACCTTC
>-|TRBD1|TRBV28|TRBJ1-1
CASSLSGQGGTEAFF
TGTGCCAGCAGTTTATCGGGACAGGGGGGGACTGAAGCTTTCTTT
>-|TRBD2|TRBV5-4|TRBJ2-7
CASSVAGSVYEQYF
TGTGCCAGCAGCGTAGCGGGAAGCGTCTACGAGCAGTACTTC
>-|-|TRBV7-6|TRBJ2-3
CASSSRSGLSTDTQYF
TGTGCCAGCAGCTCGCGAAGCGGGCTGAGCACAGATACGCAGTATTTT
>once|-|TRBV6-6|TRBJ1-2
CASSSGPILYGYTF
TGTGCCAGCAGTTCTGGACCGATACTCTATGGCTACACCTTC
>-|TRBD1|TRBV11-2|TRBJ2-7
CASSLRGQRTYEQYF
TGTGCCAGCAGCCTGAGGGGACAGAGAACCTACGAGCAGTACTTC
>once|-|TRBV15|TRBJ1-2
CATSREGGFYGYTF
TGTGCCACCAGCAGAGAAGGGGGGTTTTATGGCTACACCTTC
>-|-|TRBV5-5|TRBJ2-7
CASSYGDGTYEQYF
TGTGCCAGCAGCTACGGGGACGGAACCTACGAGCAGTACTTC
>-|-|TRBV4-1|TRBJ1-3
CASSQVGSSGNTIYF
TGCGCCAGCAGCCAAGTCGGGAGCTCTGGAAACACCATATATTTT
>-|TRBD2|TRBV7-8|TRBJ2-3
CASRRLAGPDTDTQYF
TGTGCCAGCAGGCGACTAGCGGGACCTGACACAGATACGCAGTATTTT
>-|TRBD1|TRBV5-1|TRBJ1-1
CASSWGQGNTEAFF
TGCGCCAGCAGCTGGGGACAGGGGAACACTGAAGCTTTCTTT
>-|TRBD2|TRBV15|TRBJ2-1
CATNGGLAGYNEQFF
TGTGCCACCAACGGAGGGCTAGCGGGATACAATGAGCAGTTCTTC
>-|TRBD1|TRBV10-3|TRBJ2-7
CAISSDRDGLSYEQYF
TGTGCCATCAGTAGTGACAGGGATGGTCTCTCCTACGAGCAGTACTTC
>-|TRBD2|TRBV7-2|TRBJ2-3
CASTGLAGAPDTQYF
TGTGCCAGCACCGGACTAGCGGGAGCCCCAGATACGCAGTATTTT
>-|-|TRBV4-1|TRBJ2-7
CASSQDTSGSYEQYF
TGCGCCAGCAGCCAAGATACCAGCGGCTCCTACGAGCAGTACTTC
>-|-|TRBV2|TRBJ1-2
CASLEWGYGYTF
TGTGCCAGCTTAGAATGGGGGTATGGCTACACCTTC
>-|-|TRBV6-5|TRBJ2-7
CASSLSGGSSYEQYF
TGTGCCAGCAGCCTTAGTGGGGGCAGCTCCTACGAGCAGTACTTC
>-|-|TRBV5-1|TRBJ2-7
CASSLGVIYEQYF
TGCGCCAGCAGCTTGGGGGTGATCTACGAGCAGTACTTC
>-|-|TRBV29-1|TRBJ1-5
CSVITGRSDQPQHF
TGCAGCGTCATAACAGGGAGGTCGGATCAGCCCCAGCATTTT
>-|TRBD2|TRBV7-8|TRBJ2-1
CASSLTSGSGYEQFF
TGTGCCAGCAGCTTAACAAGCGGGAGTGGGTATGAGCAGTTCTTC
>many|-|TRBV5-5|TRBJ1-1
CASSPTGMNTEAFF
TGTGCCAGCAGCCCGACAGGTATGAACACTGAAGCTTTCTTT
>-|-|TRBV5-6|TRBJ1-1
CASSLGRVKNTEAFF
TGTGCCAGCAGCCTGGGCAGGGTGAAGAACACTGAAGCTTTCTTT
>few|-|TRBV7-9|TRBJ2-5
CASSLDGGLAETQYF
TGTGCCAGCAGCTTAGACGGTGGGCTAGCCGAGACCCAGTACTTC
>-|-|TRBV29-1|TRBJ2-5
CSVRWGGETQYF
TGCAGCGTCCGCTGGGGAGGAGAGACCCAGTACTTC
>-|TRBD1|TRBV5-1|TRBJ2-2
CASSPRQGAGGELFF
TGCGCCAGCAGCCCCCGACAGGGGGCAGGCGGGGAGCTGTTTTTT
>medium-sized|TRBD1|TRBV6-1|TRBJ1-3
CASSEDRNSGNTIYF
TGTGCCAGCAGTGAGGACAGGAACTCTGGAAACACCATATATTTT
>few|TRBD1|TRBV9|TRBJ2-3
CASSVGTGLSTDTQYF
TGTGCCAGCAGCGTAGGGACAGGGCTCAGCACAGATACGCAGTATTTT
>-|-|TRBV10-3|TRBJ2-1
CASSRGREMDEQFF
TGTGCCTCCAGTAGGGGAAGGGAGATGGATGAGCAGTTCTTC
>-|-|TRBV7-9|TRBJ2-5
CASSFVKQETQYF
TGTGCCAGCAGCTTTGTTAAACAAGAGACCCAGTACTTC
>-|TRBD1|TRBV10-3|TRBJ2-7
CAISENPGTGNRSSYEQYF
TGTGCCATCAGTGAGAACCCCGGGACAGGGAACCGTAGCTCCTACGAGCAGTACTTC
>-|-|TRBV7-9|TRBJ2-1
CASSFGTLTYNEQFF
TGTGCCAGCAGCTTCGGGACCCTTACCTACAATGAGCAGTTCTTC
>-|TRBD1|TRBV19|TRBJ1-2
CASSPGQGNYGYTF
TGTGCCAGTAGTCCGGGACAGGGAAACTATGGCTACACCTTC
>few|TRBD1|TRBV30|TRBJ2-7
CAWSVGQGDEQYF
TGTGCCTGGAGTGTAGGGCAGGGGGACGAGCAGTACTTC
>medium-sized|-|TRBV4-1|TRBJ1-2
CASSQEYAGSLNYGYTF
TGCGCCAGCAGCCAAGAGTATGCGGGGTCCCTGAACTATGGCTACACCTTC
>-|TRBD1|TRBV7-2|TRBJ2-1
CASSLVGTGNNEQFF
TGTGCCAGCAGCTTAGTTGGGACAGGAAACAATGAGCAGTTCTTC
>-|-|TRBV11-2|TRBJ2-1
CASSLYDEQFF
TGTGCCAGCAGCTTGTATGATGAGCAGTTCTTC
>-|TRBD1|TRBV2|TRBJ2-7
CASSYRGEDYEQYF
TGTGCCAGCAGTTACAGGGGGGAAGACTACGAGCAGTACTTC
>once|-|TRBV27|TRBJ1-1
CASSLTRRLNTEAFF
TGTGCCAGCAGCTTAACTCGACGGTTAAACACTGAAGCTTTCTTT
>-|-|TRBV7-8|TRBJ2-3
CASSLELAHGYDTQYF
TGTGCCAGCAGCTTAGAACTAGCTCACGGGTATGATACGCAGTATTTT
>few|-|TRBV28|TRBJ1-1
CASSLGEITEAFF
TGTGCCAGCAGCCTAGGGGAGATCACTGAAGCTTTCTTT
>-|TRBD2|TRBV11-2|TRBJ2-1
CASSAGTSGNNEQFF
TGTGCCAGCAGCGCCGGGACTAGCGGAAACAATGAGCAGTTCTTC
>-|TRBD2|TRBV28|TRBJ2-7
CASSPFGREGYEQYF
TGTGCCAGCAGTCCCTTCGGGCGGGAGGGTTACGAGCAGTACTTC
>-|-|TRBV7-9|TRBJ1-2
CASSSGPLYGYTF
TGTGCCAGCAGCTCGGGACCGCTCTATGGCTACACCTTC
>-|-|TRBV27|TRBJ2-7
CASSLMGYAYEQYF
TGTGCCAGCAGTTTAATGGGTTATGCCTACGAGCAGTACTTC
>-|-|TRBV5-4|TRBJ2-7
CASSLTSYLGEQYF
TGTGCCAGCAGCTTGACTAGCTACTTAGGCGAGCAGTACTTC
>-|TRBD2|TRBV4-2|TRBJ2-2
CASSQTAGVNTGELFF
TGTGCCAGCAGCCAGACAGCGGGAGTTAACACCGGGGAGCTGTTTTTT
>few|TRBD1|TRBV30|TRBJ1-1
CAWSTGAMNTEAFF
TGTGCCTGGAGCACAGGGGCCATGAACACTGAAGCTTTCTTT
>-|-|TRBV1|TRBJ2-3
CTSSQGYNPLAGKGTDTQYF
TGCACCAGCAGCCAGGGATACAACCCGCTAGCGGGTAAGGGCACAGATACGCAGTATTTT